This T cell receptor beta chain was identified during a study of identical twins. Overall study results and limits: Analyses of zero insertions could, in part, be confounded by invariant MAIT and iNKT cells. Twins' excess sharing was less marked for out-of-frame beta sequences.

In germline, CDR1 is SGHRS, CDR2 YFSETQ. V was clipped by 3 bases and J by 0 bases; unmatched bases: 5. The CDR3 is 15 residues long. Only a few counts were recorded for this clonotype. As yet, its antigen is unknown. One entry per CDR3 protein, called by TCRdb with MiXCR from the 5' RACE reads. The data contain hundreds of thousands of distinct CDR3 sequences, about 12% of them singletons. This sample was also put to use in a study of yellow fever vaccine responses in identical twins.

Sequenced input: CD8+ T cells sorted from blood. This receptor was taken from a woman younger than 30 in good health. The chain joins TRBV5-1 to TRBJ2-5; 7 nucleotides agree with TRBD2. CDR3 sequence: CASSSLGGYQETQYF. CDR3 nucleotide sequence: TGCGCCAGCAGCTCCTTGGGGGGGTACCAAGAGACCCAGTACTTC.